This T cell receptor beta chain was documented in a study of spatial heterogeneity in lung cancer. At the level of the study: Consistently, beta-chain sequences turned up in larger numbers than alpha-chain sequences did.

Overall study results and limits: Tumor mutation count correlated with how many alpha and beta TCRs expanded intratumorally.

Specified time point: sample taken at primary tumor resection. Sequencing was performed on whole RNA extracted from tumor and nontumor lung tissue, or from frozen PBMC, and the material was left unsorted. Relative to its sample, this clonotype is medium-sized (0.01 to 0.1%). The target antigen is unknown. On each TCR cDNA molecule, a unique molecular identifier was present. TCRdb re-called the 5' RACE reads through MiXCR, storing one row per CDR3 protein. The sample consists of 9,500 to 12,000 distinct CDR3 sequences, about 12% of them appearing once. Germline V gene data show CDR1 as DFQATT and CDR2 as SNEGSKA (reference sequence). This CDR3 is 13 amino acids long. V was pared by 0 bases and J by 3 bases, with 8 bases between.

The starting material was lung tumor tissue, obtained at surgery. This sequence originates from a female donor with early-stage non-small cell lung cancer. This chain links TRBV20-1 with TRBJ2-5; D not certain. CDR3 loop: CSARDFEKETQYF. The CDR3, as DNA: TGCAGTGCTAGAGATTTTGAGAAAGAGACCCAGTACTTC.